These 8 T cell receptor beta chains came from one sample sequenced in a study of blood T cell repertoires in COVID-19. Assay used: immunoSEQ multiplex PCR; TCRdb lists only in-frame clones, some missing. This table holds under 200,000 clones, 75% to 85% found once. The sample consisted of peripheral blood. The receptors were gathered from a woman between 40 and 55 years old with COVID-19, enrolled during active disease.

This rearrangement joins TRBV7-9 to TRBJ2-1; TRBD1 agrees at 7 bases. This CDR3 has 14 residues. The V and J ends lost 7 bases and 4 bases, in that order; junction bases with no gene match: 7. Germline loops: CDR1 SEHNR, CDR2 FQNEAQ (reference sequence). The CDR3 protein is CASKSGQDYNEQFF. CDR3 DNA: TGTGCCAGCAAGAGTGGACAGGATTACAATGAGCAGTTCTTC.

The chain couples TRBV29-1 to TRBJ2-2, with 7 bases matching TRBD1. Per germline, CDR1 SQVTM and CDR2 ANQGSEA. The CDR3 spans 13 residues. V trimming: 4 bases; J trimming: 4 bases; junction bases outside the gene matches: 3. The CDR3 protein is CSVGPGGTGELFF. CDR3 sequence (DNA): TGCAGCGTTGGACCAGGGGGCACCGGGGAGCTGTTTTTT.

The chain combines TRBV7-2 with TRBJ2-7; 8 nucleotides line up with TRBD1. Germline CDR1 is SGHTA and CDR2 is FQGNSA. With 5 bases clipped from V and 7 bases from J, the junction kept 7 bases outside the gene matches. This CDR3 is 13 amino acids long. The CDR3, as DNA: TGTGCCAGCAGCGCTCATAACAGGGGGGAGCAGTACTTC. This translates into CASSAHNRGEQYF. The full variable domain, with the rest looked up from reference TRBV7-2 and TRBJ2-7, is GAGVSQSPSNKVTEKGKDVELRCDPISGHTALYWYRQSLGQGLEFLIYFQGNSAPDKSGLPSDRFSAERTGGSVSTLTIQRTQQEDSAVYLCASSAHNRGEQYFGPGTRLTVT.

The chain links TRBV19 to TRBJ1-2; D possibly corresponds to TRBD1 (6 bases). The ends were cut back, 9 bases at V and 6 bases at J, with 20 bases in the middle. Looked up from germline, CDR1 is LNHDA and CDR2 is SQIVND (reference sequence). The CDR3 runs to 14 residues. The CDR3 DNA reads as TGTGCCAGCCTCCGGGGGGACAAGCAAGATGGCTACACCTTC. This codes for CASLRGDKQDGYTF.

The chain couples TRBV27 to TRBJ2-7, with 9 bases matching TRBD1. The junction had 4 bases not matched to a gene; V was cut back by 2 bases and J by 2 bases. Germline CDR1 reads MNHEY; CDR2 reads SMNVEV (reference sequence). The CDR3 is made up of 15 amino acids. CDR3 loop: CASSLKGTGTYEQYF. The CDR3 region has the DNA TGTGCCAGCAGTTTAAAGGGGACAGGGACCTACGAGCAGTACTTC.

This clone was observed once. This chain connects TRBV4-1 to TRBJ1-4; tentative D call: TRBD1 (6 bases). This CDR3 region has 19 residues. Germline V gene sequence: CDR1 MGHRA, CDR2 YSYEKL. The V and J ends lost 2 bases and 4 bases respectively, with 23 bases between them. The CDR3 reads CASSQYPGRGFRGNEKLFF. The DNA of the CDR3 is TGCGCCAGCAGCCAATATCCCGGCAGGGGCTTTCGCGGTAATGAAAAACTGTTTTTT.

CDR3 coding DNA: TGTGCCAGCCGGACAGGGGAGGCCGGGGAGCTGTTTTTT. It is translated as CASRTGEAGELFF. This chain joins TRBV2 and TRBJ2-2, with 9 positions matching TRBD1. The germline gives CDR1 SNHLY, CDR2 FYNNEI. This CDR3 comprises 13 residues. The V gene end was trimmed by 8 bases and the J gene end by 6 bases; junction bases not matched to a gene: 4.

The chain recombines TRBV27 with TRBJ2-7, with 14 bases identical to TRBD2. The CDR3 length is 16 residues. Trimming at V came to 6 bases and at J to 3 bases, leaving 7 bases not matched to a gene. The V gene's germline CDR1 is MNHEY and CDR2 SMNVEV (reference sequence). CDR3 nucleotides: TGTGCCAGCAGGCATCCTGGACTAGCGGGGGGCTACGAGCAGTACTTC. This translates into CASRHPGLAGGYEQYF.